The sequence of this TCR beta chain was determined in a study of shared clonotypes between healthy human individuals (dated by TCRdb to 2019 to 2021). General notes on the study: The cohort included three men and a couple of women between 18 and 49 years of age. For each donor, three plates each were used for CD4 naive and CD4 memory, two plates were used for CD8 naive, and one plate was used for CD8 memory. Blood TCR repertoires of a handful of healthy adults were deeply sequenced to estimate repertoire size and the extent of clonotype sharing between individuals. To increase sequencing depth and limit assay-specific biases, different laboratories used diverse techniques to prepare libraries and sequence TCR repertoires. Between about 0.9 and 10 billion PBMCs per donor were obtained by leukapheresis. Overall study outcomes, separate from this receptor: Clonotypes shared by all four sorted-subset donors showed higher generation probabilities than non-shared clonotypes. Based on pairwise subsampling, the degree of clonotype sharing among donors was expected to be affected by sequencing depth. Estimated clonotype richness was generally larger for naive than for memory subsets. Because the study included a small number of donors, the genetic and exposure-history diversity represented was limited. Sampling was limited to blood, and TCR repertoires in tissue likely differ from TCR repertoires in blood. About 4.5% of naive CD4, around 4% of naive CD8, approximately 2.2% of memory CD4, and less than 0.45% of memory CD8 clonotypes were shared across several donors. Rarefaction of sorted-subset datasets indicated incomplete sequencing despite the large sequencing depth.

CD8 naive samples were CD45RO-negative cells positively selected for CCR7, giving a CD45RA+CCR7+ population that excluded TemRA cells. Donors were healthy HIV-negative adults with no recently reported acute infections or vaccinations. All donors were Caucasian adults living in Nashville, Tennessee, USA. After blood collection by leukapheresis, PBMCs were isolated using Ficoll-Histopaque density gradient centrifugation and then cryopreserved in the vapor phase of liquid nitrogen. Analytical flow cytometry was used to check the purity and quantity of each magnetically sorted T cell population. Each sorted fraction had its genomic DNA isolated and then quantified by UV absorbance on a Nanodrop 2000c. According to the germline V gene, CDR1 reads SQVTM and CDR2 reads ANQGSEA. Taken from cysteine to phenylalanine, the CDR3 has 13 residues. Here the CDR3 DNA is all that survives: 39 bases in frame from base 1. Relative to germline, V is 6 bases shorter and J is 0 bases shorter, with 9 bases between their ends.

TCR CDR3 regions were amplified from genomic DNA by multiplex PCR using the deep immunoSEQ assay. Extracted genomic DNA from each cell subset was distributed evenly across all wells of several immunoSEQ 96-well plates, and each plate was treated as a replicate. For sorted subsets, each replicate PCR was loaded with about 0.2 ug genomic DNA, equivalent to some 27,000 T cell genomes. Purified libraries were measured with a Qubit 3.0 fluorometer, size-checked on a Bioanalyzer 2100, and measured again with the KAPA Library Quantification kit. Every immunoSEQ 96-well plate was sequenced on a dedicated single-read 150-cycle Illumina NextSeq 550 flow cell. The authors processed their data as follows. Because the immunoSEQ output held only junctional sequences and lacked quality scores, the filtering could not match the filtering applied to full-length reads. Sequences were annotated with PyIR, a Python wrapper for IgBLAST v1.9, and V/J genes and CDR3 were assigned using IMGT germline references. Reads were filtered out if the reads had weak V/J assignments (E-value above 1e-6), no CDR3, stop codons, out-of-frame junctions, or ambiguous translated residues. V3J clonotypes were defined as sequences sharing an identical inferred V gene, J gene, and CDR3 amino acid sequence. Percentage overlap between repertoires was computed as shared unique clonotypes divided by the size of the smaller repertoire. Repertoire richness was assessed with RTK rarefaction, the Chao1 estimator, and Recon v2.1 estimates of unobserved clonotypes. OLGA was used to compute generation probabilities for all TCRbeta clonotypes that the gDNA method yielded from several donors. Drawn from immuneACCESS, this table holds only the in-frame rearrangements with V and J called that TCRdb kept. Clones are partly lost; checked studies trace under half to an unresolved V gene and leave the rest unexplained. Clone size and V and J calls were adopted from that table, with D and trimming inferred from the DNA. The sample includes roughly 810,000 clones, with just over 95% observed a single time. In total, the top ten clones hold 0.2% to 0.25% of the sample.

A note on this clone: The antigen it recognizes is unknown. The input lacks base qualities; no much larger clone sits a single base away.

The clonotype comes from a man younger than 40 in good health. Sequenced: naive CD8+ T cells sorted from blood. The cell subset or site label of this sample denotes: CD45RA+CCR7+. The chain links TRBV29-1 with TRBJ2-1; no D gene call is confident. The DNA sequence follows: TGCAGCGTCCATATGAGCTCCTACAATGAGCAGTTCTTC. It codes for CSVHMSSYNEQFF.